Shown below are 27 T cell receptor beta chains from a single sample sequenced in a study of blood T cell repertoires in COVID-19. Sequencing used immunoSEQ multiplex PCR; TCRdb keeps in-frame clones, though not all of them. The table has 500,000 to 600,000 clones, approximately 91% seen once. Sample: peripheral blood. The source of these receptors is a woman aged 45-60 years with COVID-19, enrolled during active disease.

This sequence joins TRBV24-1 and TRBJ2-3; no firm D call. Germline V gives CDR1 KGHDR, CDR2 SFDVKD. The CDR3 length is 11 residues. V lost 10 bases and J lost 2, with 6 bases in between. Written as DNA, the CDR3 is TGTGCCACAGCGTCCACAGATACGCAGTATTTT. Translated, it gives CATASTDTQYF.

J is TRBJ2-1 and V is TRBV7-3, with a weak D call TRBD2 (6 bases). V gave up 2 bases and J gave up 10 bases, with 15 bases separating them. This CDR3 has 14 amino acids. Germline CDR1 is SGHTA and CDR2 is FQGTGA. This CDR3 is CASSLPGDLREQFF. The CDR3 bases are TGTGCCAGCAGCTTACCGGGGGATCTTAGGGAGCAGTTCTTC.

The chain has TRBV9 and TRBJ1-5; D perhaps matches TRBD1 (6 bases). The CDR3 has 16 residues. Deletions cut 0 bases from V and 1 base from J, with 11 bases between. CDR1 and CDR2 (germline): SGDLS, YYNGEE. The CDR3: CASSVGAGTSNQPQHF. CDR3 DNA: TGTGCCAGCAGCGTAGGTGCAGGGACAAGCAATCAGCCCCAGCATTTT.

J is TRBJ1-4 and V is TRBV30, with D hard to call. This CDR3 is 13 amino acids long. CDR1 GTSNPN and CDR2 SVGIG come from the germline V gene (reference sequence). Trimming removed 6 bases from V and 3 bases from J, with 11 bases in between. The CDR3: CACQEVANEKLFF. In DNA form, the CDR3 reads TGTGCCTGCCAGGAGGTAGCTAATGAAAAACTGTTTTTT.

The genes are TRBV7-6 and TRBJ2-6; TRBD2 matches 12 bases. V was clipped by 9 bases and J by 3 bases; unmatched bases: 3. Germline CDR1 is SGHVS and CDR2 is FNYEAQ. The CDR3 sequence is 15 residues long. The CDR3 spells CASGLAGSGANVLTF. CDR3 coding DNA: TGTGCCAGTGGACTAGCGGGGAGTGGGGCCAACGTCCTGACTTTC. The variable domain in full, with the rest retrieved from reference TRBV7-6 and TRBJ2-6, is GAGVSQSPRYKVTKRGQDVALRCDPISGHVSLYWYRQALGQGPEFLTYFNYEAQQDKSGLPNDRFSAERPEGSISTLTIQRTEQRDSAMYRCASGLAGSGANVLTFGAGSRLTVL.

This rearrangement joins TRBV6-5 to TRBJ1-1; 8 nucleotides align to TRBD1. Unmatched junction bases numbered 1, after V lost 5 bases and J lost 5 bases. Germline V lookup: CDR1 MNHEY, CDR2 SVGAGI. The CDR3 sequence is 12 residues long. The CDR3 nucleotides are TGTGCCAGCAGTACAGGGGGGACTGAAGCTTTCTTT. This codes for CASSTGGTEAFF.

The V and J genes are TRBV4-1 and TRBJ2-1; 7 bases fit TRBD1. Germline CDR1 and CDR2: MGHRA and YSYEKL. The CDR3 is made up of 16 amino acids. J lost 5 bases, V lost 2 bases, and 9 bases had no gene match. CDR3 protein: CASSQFPEGGHNEQFF. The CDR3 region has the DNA TGCGCCAGCAGCCAATTCCCTGAAGGGGGCCACAATGAGCAGTTCTTC.

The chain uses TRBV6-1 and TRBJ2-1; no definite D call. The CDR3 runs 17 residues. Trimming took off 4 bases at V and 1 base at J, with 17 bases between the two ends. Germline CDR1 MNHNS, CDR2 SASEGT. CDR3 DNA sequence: TGTGCCAGCAGTGCCCTGCCTACTACGCTTTCCTACAATGAGCAGTTCTTC. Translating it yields CASSALPTTLSYNEQFF.

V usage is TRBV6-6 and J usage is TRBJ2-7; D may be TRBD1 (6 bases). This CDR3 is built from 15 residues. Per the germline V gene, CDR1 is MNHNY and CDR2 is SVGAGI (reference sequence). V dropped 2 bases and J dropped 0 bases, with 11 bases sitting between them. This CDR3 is CASSYSQGSSYEQYF. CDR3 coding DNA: TGTGCCAGCAGTTACAGCCAGGGGAGCTCCTACGAGCAGTACTTC.

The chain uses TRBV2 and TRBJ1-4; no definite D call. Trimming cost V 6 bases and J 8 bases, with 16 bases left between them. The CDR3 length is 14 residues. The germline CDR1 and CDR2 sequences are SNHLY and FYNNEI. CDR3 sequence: CASSYSQTGEKLFF. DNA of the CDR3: TGTGCCAGCAGCTACAGCCAAACGGGGGAAAAACTGTTTTTT.

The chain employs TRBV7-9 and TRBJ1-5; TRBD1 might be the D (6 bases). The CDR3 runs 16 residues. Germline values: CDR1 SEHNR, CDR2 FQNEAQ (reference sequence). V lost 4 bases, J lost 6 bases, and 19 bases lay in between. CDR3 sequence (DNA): TGTGCCAGCAGCTCCCAACTCGGGGGGCTCGGTCAGCCCCAGCATTTT. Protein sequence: CASSSQLGGLGQPQHF. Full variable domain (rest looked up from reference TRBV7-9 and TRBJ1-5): DTGVSQNPRHKITKRGQNVTFRCDPISEHNRLYWYRQTLGQGPEFLTYFQNEAQLEKSRLLSDRFSAERPKGSFSTLEIQRTEQGDSAMYLCASSSQLGGLGQPQHFGDGTRLSIL.

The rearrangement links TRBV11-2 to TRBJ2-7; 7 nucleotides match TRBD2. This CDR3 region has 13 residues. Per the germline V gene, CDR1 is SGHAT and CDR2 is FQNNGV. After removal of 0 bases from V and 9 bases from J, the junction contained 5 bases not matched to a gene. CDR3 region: CASSLDLTGGQYF. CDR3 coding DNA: TGTGCCAGCAGCTTAGATTTAACGGGGGGGCAGTACTTC.

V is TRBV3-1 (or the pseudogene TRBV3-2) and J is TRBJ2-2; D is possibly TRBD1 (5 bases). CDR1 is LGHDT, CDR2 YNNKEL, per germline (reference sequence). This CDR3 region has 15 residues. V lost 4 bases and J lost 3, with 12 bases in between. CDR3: CASSRQGTYTGELFF. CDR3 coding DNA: TGTGCCAGCAGCCGTCAGGGCACCTACACCGGGGAGCTGTTTTTT.

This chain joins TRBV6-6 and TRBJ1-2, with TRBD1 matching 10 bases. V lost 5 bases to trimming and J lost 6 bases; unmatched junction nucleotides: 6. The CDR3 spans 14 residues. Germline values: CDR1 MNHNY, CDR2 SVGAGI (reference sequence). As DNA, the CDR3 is TGTGCCAGCAGTCCCCCGGGACAGGGGAATGGCTACACCTTC. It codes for CASSPPGQGNGYTF.

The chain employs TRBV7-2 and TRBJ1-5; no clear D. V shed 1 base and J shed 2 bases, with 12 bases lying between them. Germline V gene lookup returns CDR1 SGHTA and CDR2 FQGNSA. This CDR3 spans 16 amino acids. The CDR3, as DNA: TGTGCCAGCAGCTTAGGACACACCGAAGGCAATCAGCCCCAGCATTTT. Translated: CASSLGHTEGNQPQHF.

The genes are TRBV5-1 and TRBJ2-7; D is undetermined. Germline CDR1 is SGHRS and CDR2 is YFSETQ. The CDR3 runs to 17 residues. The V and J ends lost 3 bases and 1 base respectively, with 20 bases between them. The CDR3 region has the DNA TGCGCCAGCAGCTCGTCACCAGCGAGGCAAAGATCCTACGAGCAGTACTTC. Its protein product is CASSSSPARQRSYEQYF.

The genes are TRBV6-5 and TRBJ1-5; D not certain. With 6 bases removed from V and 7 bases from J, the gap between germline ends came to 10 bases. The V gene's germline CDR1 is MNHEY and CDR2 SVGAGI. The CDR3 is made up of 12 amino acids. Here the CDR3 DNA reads TGTGCCAGCAGGTCTTCGAGCCAGCCCCAGCATTTT. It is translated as CASRSSSQPQHF.

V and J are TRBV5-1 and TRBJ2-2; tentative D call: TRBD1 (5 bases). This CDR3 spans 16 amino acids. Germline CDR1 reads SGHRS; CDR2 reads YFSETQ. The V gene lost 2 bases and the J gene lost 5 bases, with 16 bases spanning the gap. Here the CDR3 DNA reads TGCGCCAGCAGCTTTAATTCGCAGGGTGGGACCGGGGAGCTGTTTTTT. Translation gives CASSFNSQGGTGELFF.

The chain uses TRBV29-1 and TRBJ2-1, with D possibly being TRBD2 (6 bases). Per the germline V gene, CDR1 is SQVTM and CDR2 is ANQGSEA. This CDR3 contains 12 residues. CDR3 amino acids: CAGGTSYNEQFF. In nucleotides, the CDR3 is TGCGCTGGAGGGACCTCCTACAATGAGCAGTTCTTC.

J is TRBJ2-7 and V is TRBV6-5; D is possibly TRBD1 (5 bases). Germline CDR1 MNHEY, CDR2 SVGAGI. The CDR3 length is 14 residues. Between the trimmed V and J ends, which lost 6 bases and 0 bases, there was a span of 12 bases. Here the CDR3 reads CASSLTANSYEQYF. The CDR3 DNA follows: TGTGCCAGCAGCCTGACAGCTAACTCCTACGAGCAGTACTTC.

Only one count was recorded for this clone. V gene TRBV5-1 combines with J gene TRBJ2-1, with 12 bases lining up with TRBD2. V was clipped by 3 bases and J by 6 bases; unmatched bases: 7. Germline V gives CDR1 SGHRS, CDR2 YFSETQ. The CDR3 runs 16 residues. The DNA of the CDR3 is TGCGCCAGCAGCTCTTCAACTAGCGGGGGGATCAATGAGCAGTTCTTC. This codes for CASSSSTSGGINEQFF.

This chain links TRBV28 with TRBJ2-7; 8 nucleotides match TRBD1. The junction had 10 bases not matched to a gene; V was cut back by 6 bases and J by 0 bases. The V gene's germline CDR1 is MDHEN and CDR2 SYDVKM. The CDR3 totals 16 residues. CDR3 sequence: CASSPADRALSYEQYF. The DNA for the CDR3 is TGTGCCAGCAGCCCTGCGGACAGGGCGCTCTCCTACGAGCAGTACTTC.

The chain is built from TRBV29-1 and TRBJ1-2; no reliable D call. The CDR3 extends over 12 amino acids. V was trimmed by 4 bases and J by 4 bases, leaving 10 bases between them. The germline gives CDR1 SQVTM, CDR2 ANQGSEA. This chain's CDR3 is CSVAYSSYGYTF. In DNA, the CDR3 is TGCAGCGTTGCTTACTCGTCCTATGGCTACACCTTC.

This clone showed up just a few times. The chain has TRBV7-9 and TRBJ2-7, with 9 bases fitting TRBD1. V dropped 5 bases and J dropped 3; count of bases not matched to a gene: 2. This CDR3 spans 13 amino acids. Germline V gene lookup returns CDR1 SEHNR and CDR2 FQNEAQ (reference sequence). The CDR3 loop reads CASSTTGGYEQYF. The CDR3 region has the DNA TGTGCCAGCAGCACGACAGGGGGCTACGAGCAGTACTTC.

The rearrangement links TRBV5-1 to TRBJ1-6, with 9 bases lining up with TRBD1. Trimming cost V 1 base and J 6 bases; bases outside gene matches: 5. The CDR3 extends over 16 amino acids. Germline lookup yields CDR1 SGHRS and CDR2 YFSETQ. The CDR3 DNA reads TGCGCCAGCAGCTTGACGACAGGGGGACGTAATTCACCCCTCCACTTT. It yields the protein CASSLTTGGRNSPLHF.

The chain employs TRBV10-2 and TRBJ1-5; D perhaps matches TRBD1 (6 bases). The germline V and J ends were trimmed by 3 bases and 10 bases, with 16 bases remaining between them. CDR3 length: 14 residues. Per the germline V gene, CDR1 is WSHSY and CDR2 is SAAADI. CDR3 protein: CASSESGGQSPQHF. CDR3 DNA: TGCGCCAGCAGTGAATCGGGGGGACAATCACCCCAGCATTTT.

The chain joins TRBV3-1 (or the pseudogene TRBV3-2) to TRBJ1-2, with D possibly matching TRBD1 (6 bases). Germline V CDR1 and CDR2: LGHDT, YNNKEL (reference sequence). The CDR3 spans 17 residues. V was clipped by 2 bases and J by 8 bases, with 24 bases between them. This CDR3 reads CASSQFSDSSQGKGYTF. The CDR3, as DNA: TGTGCCAGCAGCCAATTTTCCGACAGCTCCCAGGGGAAGGGCTACACCTTC.